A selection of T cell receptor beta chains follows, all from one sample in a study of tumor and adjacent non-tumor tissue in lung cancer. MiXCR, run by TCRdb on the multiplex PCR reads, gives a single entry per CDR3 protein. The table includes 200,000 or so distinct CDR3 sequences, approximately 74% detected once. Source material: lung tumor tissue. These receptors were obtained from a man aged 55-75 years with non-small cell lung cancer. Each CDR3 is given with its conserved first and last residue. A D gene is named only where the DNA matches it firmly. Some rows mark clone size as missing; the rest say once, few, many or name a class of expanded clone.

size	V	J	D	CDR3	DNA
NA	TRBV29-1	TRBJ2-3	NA	CSALAGVWTDTQYF	TGCAGCGCCTTAGCAGGGGTCTGGACAGATACGCAGTATTTT
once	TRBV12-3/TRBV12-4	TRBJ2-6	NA	CASSLRGLPGGANVMTF	TGTGCCAGCAGCCTAAGGGGTCTGCCGGGCGGGGCCAACGTCATGACTTTC
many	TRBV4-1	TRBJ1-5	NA	CASTPGTFNQPQHF	TGCGCCAGCACCCCCGGGACCTTTAATCAGCCCCAGCATTTT
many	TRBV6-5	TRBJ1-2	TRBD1	CASSPGQGGYGYTF	TGTGCCAGCAGCCCGGGACAGGGTGGCTATGGCTACACCTTC
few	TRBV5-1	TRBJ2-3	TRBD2	CASRERGGTDTQYF	TGCGCCAGCAGGGAGCGGGGAGGCACAGATACGCAGTATTTT
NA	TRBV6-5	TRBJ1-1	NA	CACSLTPEGMAEAFF	TGTGCTTGCAGCCTTACTCCAGAGGGGATGGCTGAAGCTTTCTTT
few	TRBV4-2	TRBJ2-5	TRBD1	CASSVGQGLETQYF	TGTGCCAGCAGTGTTGGACAGGGTTTAGAGACCCAGTACTTC
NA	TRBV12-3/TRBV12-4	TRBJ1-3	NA	CASRETSGSGNTIYF	TGTGCCAGCAGGGAGACGTCGGGTTCTGGAAACACCATATATTTT
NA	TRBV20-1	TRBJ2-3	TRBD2	CSARGLAGVLTDTKYF	TGCAGTGCTAGAGGCCTAGCGGGAGTCTTGACAGATACGAAGTATTTT
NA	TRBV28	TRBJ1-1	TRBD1	CASSLLQGNAEAFF	TGTGCCAGCAGTTTATTACAGGGGAACGCTGAAGCTTTCTTT
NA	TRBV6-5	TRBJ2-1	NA	CASGGSISYNEQFF	TGTGCCAGCGGGGGTTCGATTTCCTATAATGAGCAGTTCTTC
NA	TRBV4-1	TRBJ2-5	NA	CASSQVLIGFQETQYF	TGCGCCAGCAGCCAAGTGTTGATCGGCTTCCAAGAGACCCAGTACTTC
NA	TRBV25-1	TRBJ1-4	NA	CASSSYATNEKLFF	TGTGCCAGCAGCTCATATGCAACTAATGAAAAACTGTTTTTT
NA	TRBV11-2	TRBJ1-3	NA	CASSLERQVTSGNTIYF	TGTGCCAGCAGCTTAGAAAGACAGGTTACCTCTGGAAACACCATATATTTT
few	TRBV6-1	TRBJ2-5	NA	CASRGLPQETQYF	TGTGCCAGCAGGGGACTGCCTCAAGAGACCCAGTACTTC
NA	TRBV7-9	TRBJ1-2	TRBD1	CARSLTGVTGYGYTF	TGTGCCAGGAGCCTCACAGGGGTCACGGGCTACGGTTACACCTTC
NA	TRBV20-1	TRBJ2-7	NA	CSASAVPSSYEQYF	TGCAGTGCGTCGGCAGTGCCCAGCTCCTACGAGCAGTACTTC
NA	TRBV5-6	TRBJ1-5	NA	CASSGRYNNQPQHF	TGTGCCAGCAGCGGAAGGTATAACAATCAGCCCCAGCATTTT
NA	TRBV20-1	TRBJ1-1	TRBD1	CSAQKVGDRGESFF	TGCAGTGCTCAGAAAGTGGGAGACAGGGGAGAATCTTTCTTT
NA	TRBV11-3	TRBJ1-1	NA	CASTAQGVTEAFF	TGTGCCAGCACCGCTCAGGGAGTCACTGAAGCTTTCTTT
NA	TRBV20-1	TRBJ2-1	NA	CSATEASGRMDEQFF	TGCAGTGCTACCGAAGCTAGTGGGAGGATGGATGAGCAGTTCTTC
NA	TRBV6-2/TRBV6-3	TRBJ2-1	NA	CASSYRGVSSYNEQLF	TGTGCCAGCAGTTACCGCGGTGTTAGCTCCTACAATGAGCAGCTTTTC
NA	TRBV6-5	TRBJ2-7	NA	CASGNGGVTRFKQYF	TGTGCCAGCGGCAACGGGGGAGTCACTCGCTTCAAGCAGTACTTC
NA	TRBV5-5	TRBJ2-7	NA	CASSLTGREQYF	TGTGCCAGCAGCTTGACAGGGAGGGAGCAGTATTTC
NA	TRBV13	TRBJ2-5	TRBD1	CASNDRGASKTQYF	TGTGCCAGTAACGACAGGGGGGCTTCGAAGACCCAGTACTTC
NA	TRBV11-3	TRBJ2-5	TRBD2	CASSLPQGTSGAQGTQYF	TGTGCTAGCAGCTTGCCCCAGGGGACTAGCGGGGCCCAAGGGACCCAGTACTTC
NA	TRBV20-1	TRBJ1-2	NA	CNVREGQIYGYTF	TGCAATGTTAGAGAGGGACAAATCTATGGCTACACCTTC
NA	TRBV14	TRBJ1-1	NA	CASRQDTNTEAFF	TGTGCCAGCCGCCAAGATACGAACACTGAAGCTTTCTTT
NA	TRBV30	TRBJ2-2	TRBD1	CAWMRTGNTGELFF	TGTGCCTGGATGAGGACAGGGAACACCGGGGAGTTGTTTTTT
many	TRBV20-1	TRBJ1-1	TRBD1	CSATPTTGTEAFF	TGCAGTGCTACCCCCACGACAGGGACTGAAGCTTTCTTT
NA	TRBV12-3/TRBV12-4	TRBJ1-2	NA	CASSFTNYGYTF	TGTGCCAGCAGTTTCACCAACTATGGCTACACCTTC
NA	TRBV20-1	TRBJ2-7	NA	CSAEVGSKTHEQYF	TGCAGTGCCGAGGTCGGGTCAAAGACCCACGAGCAGTACTTC
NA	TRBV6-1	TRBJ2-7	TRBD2	CASSEAPGTSGYEEYF	TGTGCCAGCAGTGAAGCCCCCGGGACTAGCGGCTACGAGGAGTACTTC
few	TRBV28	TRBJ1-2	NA	CASSFWGHPYGYTF	TGTGCCAGCAGTTTCTGGGGACATCCCTATGGCTACACCTTC
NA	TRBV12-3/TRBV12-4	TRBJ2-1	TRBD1	CASSLPGGAYNDQFF	TGTGCCAGCAGCCTCCCAGGGGGAGCCTACAATGATCAGTTCTTC
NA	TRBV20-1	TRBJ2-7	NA	CSTRGVTALEQYF	TGCAGTACTAGAGGTGTGACTGCCCTCGAGCAGTACTTC
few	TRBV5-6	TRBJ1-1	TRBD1	CASSPRTGVTEAFF	TGTGCCAGCAGCCCTCGGACAGGGGTGACTGAAGCTTTCTTT
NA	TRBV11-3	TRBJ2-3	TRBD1	CASSRGQGGTDTQFF	TGTGCCAGCAGCCGTGGACAGGGTGGAACAGATACGCAGTTTTTT
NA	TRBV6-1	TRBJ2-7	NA	CAGCGQDPSYEQYF	TGTGCCGGCTGCGGTCAGGACCCATCCTACGAGCAGTACTTC
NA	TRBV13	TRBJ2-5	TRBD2	CASSSGGSGGAETQYF	TGTGCCAGCAGCTCAGGGGGTAGCGGGGGGGCCGAGACCCAGTACTTC
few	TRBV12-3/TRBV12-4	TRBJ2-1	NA	CASSFRGIHNEQFF	TGTGCCAGCAGTTTCAGGGGAATCCACAATGAGCAGTTCTTC
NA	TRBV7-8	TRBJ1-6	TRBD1	CASNSDRDDNSPLHF	TGTGCCAGCAACTCGGACAGGGACGATAATTCACCCCTCCACTTT
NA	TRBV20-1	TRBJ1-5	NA	CSSQRAGHSNQPQHF	TGCAGTAGCCAGAGGGCTGGACATAGCAATCAGCCCCAGCATTTT
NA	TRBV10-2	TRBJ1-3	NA	CASSVGGGNTIYF	TGCGCCAGCAGTGTGGGAGGTGGAAACACCATATATTTT
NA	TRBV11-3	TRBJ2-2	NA	CASRPWTGELFF	TGTGCCAGTAGGCCCTGGACCGGGGAGCTGTTTTTT
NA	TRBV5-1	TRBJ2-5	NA	CATSLTTDQETQYF	TGCGCCACCAGCCTGACGACAGATCAAGAGACCCAGTACTTC
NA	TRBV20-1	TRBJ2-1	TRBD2	CNASATSGRIYIEQFF	TGCAATGCTAGTGCGACTAGCGGGAGGATTTACATTGAGCAGTTCTTC
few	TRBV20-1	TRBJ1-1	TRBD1	CRARVQGNSPGAFF	TGCAGAGCTAGAGTACAGGGGAATAGCCCTGGTGCTTTCTTT
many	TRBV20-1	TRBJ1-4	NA	CSARDVISNEKLFF	TGCAGTGCTAGAGATGTAATTTCTAATGAAAAACTGTTTTTT
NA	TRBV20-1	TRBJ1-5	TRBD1	CSASPGGIGSQPQHF	TGCAGTGCTAGTCCAGGGGGCATTGGCAGTCAGCCCCAGCATTTT
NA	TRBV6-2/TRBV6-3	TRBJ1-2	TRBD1	CATSLSIGTGEGYTF	TGTGCCACCAGTTTATCGATCGGGACAGGGGAAGGCTACACCTTC
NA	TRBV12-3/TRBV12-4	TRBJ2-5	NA	CASSTRTQETQYF	TGTGCCAGCAGTACCCGGACCCAAGAGACCCAGTACTTC
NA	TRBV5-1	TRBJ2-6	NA	CASRGGALKTGANVLTF	TGCGCCAGCAGGGGCGGAGCGTTGAAAACTGGGGCCAACGTCCTGACTTTC
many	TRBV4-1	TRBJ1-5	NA	CASSQDVGGRPQHF	TGCGCCAGCAGCCAAGATGTCGGGGGGAGGCCCCAGCATTTT